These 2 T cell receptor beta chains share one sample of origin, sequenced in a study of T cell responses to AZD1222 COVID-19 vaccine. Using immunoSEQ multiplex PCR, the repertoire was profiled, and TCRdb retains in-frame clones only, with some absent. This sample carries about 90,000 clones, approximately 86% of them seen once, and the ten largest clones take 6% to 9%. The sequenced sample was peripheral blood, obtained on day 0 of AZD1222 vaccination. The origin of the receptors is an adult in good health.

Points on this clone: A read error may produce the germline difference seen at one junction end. CDR3 amino acids: CASSQENRIF. CDR3 in DNA: TGCGCCAGCAGCCAAGAAAACAGGATATTT. V usage is TRBV4-1 and J usage is TRBJ1-1, with D possibly being TRBD1 (5 bases). The CDR3 has 10 amino acids. The germline CDR1 and CDR2 sequences are MGHRA and YSYEKL.

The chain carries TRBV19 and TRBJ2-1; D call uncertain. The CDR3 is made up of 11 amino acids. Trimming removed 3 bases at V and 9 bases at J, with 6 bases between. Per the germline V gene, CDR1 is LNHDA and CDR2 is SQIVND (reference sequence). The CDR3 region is CASSITSEQFF. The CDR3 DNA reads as TGTGCCAGTAGTATTACGTCTGAGCAGTTCTTC.